This paragraph reports one T cell receptor beta chain. Its matching antigen is unknown. The sample belongs to a study of PD-L1 blockade in urothelial cancer. Study details: Investigators checked blood 3 weeks (second dose) and 6 weeks after treatment start.

Germline CDR1 is MGHRA and CDR2 is YSYEKL. This CDR3 comprises 15 residues. Trimming cost V 0 bases and J 4 bases; bases outside gene matches: 5. In each PCR, synthetic TCR analog templates were spiked in. Sequencing used immunoSEQ multiplex PCR; TCRdb keeps in-frame clones, though not all of them. The sample carries under 90,000 clones, 90% to 95% recorded once. Study-wide results and limits: Lower pretreatment blood TCR clonality, under the median, predicted better survival, researchers reported.

Each patient gave between 1 and 8 samples, pretreatment and on-treatment. The source was PBMCs, collected around atezolizumab (anti-PD-L1) treatment. The TCR was taken from a man between 60 and 70 years old with urothelial cancer. This chain uses TRBV4-1 with TRBJ1-2; 7 positions agree with TRBD1. CDR3 bases: TGCGCCAGCAGCCAAGATGGGACAGCTCTCTATGGCTACACCTTC. This codes for CASSQDGTALYGYTF.